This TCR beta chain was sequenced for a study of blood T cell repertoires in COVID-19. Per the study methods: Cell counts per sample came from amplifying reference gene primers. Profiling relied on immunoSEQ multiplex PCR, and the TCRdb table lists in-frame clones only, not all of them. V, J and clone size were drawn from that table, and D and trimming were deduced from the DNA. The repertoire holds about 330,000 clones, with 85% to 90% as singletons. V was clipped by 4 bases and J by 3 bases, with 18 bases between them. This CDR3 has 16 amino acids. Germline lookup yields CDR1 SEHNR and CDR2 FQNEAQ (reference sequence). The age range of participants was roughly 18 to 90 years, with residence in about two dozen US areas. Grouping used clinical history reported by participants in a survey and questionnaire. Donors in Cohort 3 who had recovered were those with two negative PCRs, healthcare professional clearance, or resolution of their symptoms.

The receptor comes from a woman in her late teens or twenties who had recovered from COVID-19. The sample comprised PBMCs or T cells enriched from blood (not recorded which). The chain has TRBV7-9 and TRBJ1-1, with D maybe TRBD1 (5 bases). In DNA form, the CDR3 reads TGTGCCAGCAGCTCAAAGCTGGGCGGAGGGGACACTGAAGCTTTCTTT. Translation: CASSSKLGGGDTEAFF. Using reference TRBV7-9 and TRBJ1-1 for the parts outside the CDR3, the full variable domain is DTGVSQNPRHKITKRGQNVTFRCDPISEHNRLYWYRQTLGQGPEFLTYFQNEAQLEKSRLLSDRFSAERPKGSFSTLEIQRTEQGDSAMYLCASSSKLGGGDTEAFFGQGTRLTVV.